One sample yielded the 12 T cell receptor beta chains listed below, sequenced in a study of brain T cells in children with intractable seizures. The method was immunoSEQ multiplex PCR; TCRdb's version includes in-frame clones alone and lacks a portion of them. Here the sample spans 300,000 to 400,000 clones, about 93% being singletons. Time point of the sample: blood from clinic visit 5 months post-surgery; TSC patient then seizure free. Sequencing was performed on peripheral blood, taken roughly 5 months after surgery. These receptors were obtained from a boy under two years old with tuberous sclerosis and intractable seizures.

This chain links TRBV7-3 with TRBJ1-1, with 7 bases fitting TRBD1. J was trimmed by 4 bases and V by 4 bases; bases with no gene match: 9. This CDR3 is built from 15 residues. Germline V gene data show CDR1 as SGHTA and CDR2 as FQGTGA. The chain's CDR3 is CASSSRDSGRTEAFF. CDR3 in DNA: TGTGCCAGCAGCTCCCGGGACAGTGGCCGCACTGAAGCTTTCTTT.

The chain combines TRBV18 with TRBJ2-6; D perhaps matches TRBD1 (5 bases). CDR1 is KGHSH, CDR2 LQKENI, per germline. With 1 base removed from V and 0 bases from J, the gap between germline ends came to 10 bases. This CDR3 is built from 17 residues. The DNA for the CDR3 is TGTGCCAGCTCACCACGGACAATTCCCTCTGGGGCCAACGTCCTGACTTTC. Translation gives CASSPRTIPSGANVLTF.

This clone occurred once. The V and J genes are TRBV7-2 and TRBJ1-2, with D perhaps matching TRBD1 (6 bases). CDR3 length equals 14 residues. Trimming stripped 5 bases from V and 2 bases from J, with 12 bases between. The germline CDR1 and CDR2 sequences are SGHTA and FQGNSA. The CDR3 DNA reads TGTGCCAGCAGCCAGGGTACAGGGAACTATGGCTACACCTTC. This sequence encodes CASSQGTGNYGYTF.

The chain carries TRBV20-1 and TRBJ2-3, with 12 bases identical to TRBD2. Germline-derived CDR1 and CDR2 are DFQATT and SNEGSKA (reference sequence). V dropped 3 bases and J dropped 2; count of bases not matched to a gene: 6. The CDR3 runs 16 residues. The CDR3: CSASWSSGRATDTQYF. CDR3 DNA sequence: TGCAGTGCTAGTTGGTCTAGCGGGAGGGCCACAGATACGCAGTATTTT.

The rearrangement uses TRBV6-6 and TRBJ2-1; tentative D call: TRBD2 (6 bases). The CDR3 runs 16 residues. Germline CDR1 is MNHNY and CDR2 is SVGAGI (reference sequence). The V end was cut by 7 bases, the J end by 8 bases, with 24 bases between. The CDR3 nucleotides are TGTGCCAGCACCTCCAAGGAGGGTCCCCCCGTCGATGAGCAGTTCTTC. It yields the protein CASTSKEGPPVDEQFF.

Concerning this clone: The sample contains more than one DNA sequence encoding this CDR3. The rearrangement uses TRBV27 and TRBJ2-7, with unresolved D. The CDR3 consists of 13 residues. Trimming took off 2 bases at V and 1 base at J, with 6 bases between the two ends. Looked up from germline, CDR1 is MNHEY and CDR2 is SMNVEV (reference sequence). The CDR3 sequence is CASSLAGSYEQYF. The CDR3 nucleotides read TGTGCCAGCAGTTTAGCAGGATCCTACGAGCAGTACTTC.

This sequence joins TRBV25-1 and TRBJ2-1, with TRBD2 as a possible D gene (6 bases). With 5 bases removed from V and 1 base from J, the gap between germline ends came to 9 bases. CDR3 length: 14 residues. Germline V lookup: CDR1 MGHDK, CDR2 SYGVNS. The CDR3, as DNA: TGTGCCAGCAGTCAAGGAGGGTCCTACAATGAGCAGTTCTTC. Translating gives CASSQGGSYNEQFF.

J is TRBJ1-1 and V is TRBV7-6, with D uncertain. CDR1 is SGHVS, CDR2 FNYEAQ, per germline. This CDR3 is 15 amino acids long. Between the trimmed V and J ends, which lost 2 bases and 1 base, there was a span of 11 bases. The CDR3 loop is CASSLSAQPNTEAFF. CDR3 DNA: TGTGCCAGCAGCTTATCGGCCCAGCCGAACACTGAAGCTTTCTTT.

DNA for the CDR3: TGTGCCAGCAGTGGCTCTCTTGGGGCCTCCTACAATGAGCAGTTCTTC. Amino acid sequence: CASSGSLGASYNEQFF. The J gene is TRBJ2-1, the V gene TRBV27; D may be TRBD1 (5 bases). The V end lost 5 bases, the J end lost 0 bases, and 14 bases lay between the germline ends. This CDR3 region has 16 residues. Germline V CDR1 and CDR2: MNHEY, SMNVEV (reference sequence).

This chain links TRBV12-3 or TRBV12-4 with TRBJ2-3; D is uncertain. With 8 bases removed from V and 2 bases from J, the gap between germline ends came to 11 bases. The CDR3 consists of 13 residues. The CDR3 sequence is CASCLSATDTQYF. The DNA for the CDR3 is TGTGCCAGCTGCTTGAGTGCCACAGATACGCAGTATTTT.

The chain couples TRBV9 to TRBJ2-6; D is unclear. CDR1 is SGDLS, CDR2 YYNGEE, per germline. The CDR3 totals 16 residues. V lost 0 bases and J lost 0, with 7 bases in between. Here the CDR3 DNA reads TGTGCCAGCAGCGTAGCCAGCTCCTCTGGGGCCAACGTCCTGACTTTC. Amino acids: CASSVASSSGANVLTF.

Here the CDR3 DNA reads TGTGCCAGCAGTTACCCTCGCGGCAGGAGCTCCTACGAGCAGTACTTC. It translates to CASSYPRGRSSYEQYF. The gene calls are TRBV6-2 or TRBV6-3 and TRBJ2-7, with D unclear. This CDR3 contains 16 residues. The ends were cut back, 2 bases at V and 0 bases at J, with 14 bases in the middle. Looked up from germline, CDR1 is MNHEY and CDR2 is SVGEGT.